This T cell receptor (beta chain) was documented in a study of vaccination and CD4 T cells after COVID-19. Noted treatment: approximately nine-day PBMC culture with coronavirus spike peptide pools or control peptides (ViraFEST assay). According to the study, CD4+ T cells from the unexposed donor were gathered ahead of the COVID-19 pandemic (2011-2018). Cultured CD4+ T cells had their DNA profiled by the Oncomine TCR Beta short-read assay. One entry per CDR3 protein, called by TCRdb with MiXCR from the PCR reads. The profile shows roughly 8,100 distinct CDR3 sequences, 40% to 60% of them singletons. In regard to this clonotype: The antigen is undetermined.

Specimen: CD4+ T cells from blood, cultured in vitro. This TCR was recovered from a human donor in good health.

This CDR3 reads CSAPERGEDTQYF. CDR3 nucleotides: TGCAGCGCTCCCGAGCGGGGGGAGGATACGCAGTATTTT. The V gene is TRBV29-1, the J gene TRBJ2-3; 9 nucleotides line up with TRBD2. With V trimmed by 7 bases and J by 6 bases, 8 bases remained unmatched. This CDR3 is 13 amino acids long. Germline CDR1 reads SQVTM; CDR2 reads ANQGSEA.